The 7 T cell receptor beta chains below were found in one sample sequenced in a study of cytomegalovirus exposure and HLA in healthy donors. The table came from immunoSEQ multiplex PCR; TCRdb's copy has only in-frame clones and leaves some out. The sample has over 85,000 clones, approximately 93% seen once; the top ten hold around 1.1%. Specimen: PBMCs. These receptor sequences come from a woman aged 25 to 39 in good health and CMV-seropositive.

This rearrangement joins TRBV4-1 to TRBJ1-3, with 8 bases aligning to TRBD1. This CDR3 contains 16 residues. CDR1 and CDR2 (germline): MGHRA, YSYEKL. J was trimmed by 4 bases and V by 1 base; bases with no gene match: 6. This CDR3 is CASSQVQGARGNTIYF. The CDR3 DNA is TGCGCCAGCAGCCAAGTCCAGGGGGCGCGAGGAAACACCATATATTTT.

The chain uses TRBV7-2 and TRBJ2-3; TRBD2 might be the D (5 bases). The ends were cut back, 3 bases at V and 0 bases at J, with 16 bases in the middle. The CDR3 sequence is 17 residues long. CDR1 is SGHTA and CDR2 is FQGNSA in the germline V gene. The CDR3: CASSFPGAEPSTDTQYF. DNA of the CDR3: TGTGCCAGCAGCTTTCCTGGAGCGGAGCCTAGCACAGATACGCAGTATTTT.

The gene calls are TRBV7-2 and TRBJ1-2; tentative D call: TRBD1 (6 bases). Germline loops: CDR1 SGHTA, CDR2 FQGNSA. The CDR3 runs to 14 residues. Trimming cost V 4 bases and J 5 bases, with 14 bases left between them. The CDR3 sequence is CASSSLQGGYGYTF. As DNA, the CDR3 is TGTGCCAGCAGCTCCTTACAAGGGGGATATGGCTACACCTTC.

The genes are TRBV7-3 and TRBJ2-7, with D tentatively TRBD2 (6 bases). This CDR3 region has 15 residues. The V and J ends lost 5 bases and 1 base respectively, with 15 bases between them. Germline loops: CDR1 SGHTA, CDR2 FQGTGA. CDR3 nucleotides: TGTGCCAGCAGCCCCTCGGGGGATAAGTCCTACGAGCAGTACTTC. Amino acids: CASSPSGDKSYEQYF.

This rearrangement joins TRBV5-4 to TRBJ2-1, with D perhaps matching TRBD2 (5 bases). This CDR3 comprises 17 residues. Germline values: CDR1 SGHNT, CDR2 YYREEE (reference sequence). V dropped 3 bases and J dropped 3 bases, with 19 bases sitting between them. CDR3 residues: CASSSEGVGSLYNEQFF. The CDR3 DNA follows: TGTGCCAGCAGCTCCGAGGGTGTGGGGTCCCTCTACAATGAGCAGTTCTTC. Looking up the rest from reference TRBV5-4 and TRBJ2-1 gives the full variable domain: ETGVTQSPTHLIKTRGQQVTLRCSSQSGHNTVSWYQQALGQGPQFIFQYYREEENGRGNFPPRFSGLQFPNYSSELNVNALELDDSALYLCASSSEGVGSLYNEQFFGPGTRLTVL.

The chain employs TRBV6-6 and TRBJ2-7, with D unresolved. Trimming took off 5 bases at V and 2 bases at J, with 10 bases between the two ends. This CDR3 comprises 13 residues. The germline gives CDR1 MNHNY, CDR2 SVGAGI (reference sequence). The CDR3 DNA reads TGTGCCAGCAGTATGCGACATACCTACGAGCAGTACTTC. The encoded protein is CASSMRHTYEQYF.

The DNA for the CDR3 is TGTGCCAGCAGCCTTACTAGCGGGAGGGTCTACAATGAGCAGTTCTTC. This encodes CASSLTSGRVYNEQFF. This sequence joins TRBV7-9 and TRBJ2-1; 13 bases line up with TRBD2. J was trimmed by 3 bases and V by 5 bases; bases with no gene match: 4. Germline V gene data show CDR1 as SEHNR and CDR2 as FQNEAQ (reference sequence). CDR3 length: 16 residues.